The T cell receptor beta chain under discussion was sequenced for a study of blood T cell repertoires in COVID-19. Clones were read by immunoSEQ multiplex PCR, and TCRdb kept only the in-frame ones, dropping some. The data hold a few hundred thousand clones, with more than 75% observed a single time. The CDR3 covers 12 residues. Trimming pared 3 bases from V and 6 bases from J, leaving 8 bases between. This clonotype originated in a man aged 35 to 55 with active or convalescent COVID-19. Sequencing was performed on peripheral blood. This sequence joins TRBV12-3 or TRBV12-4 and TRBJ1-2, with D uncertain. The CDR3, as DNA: TGTGCCAGCAGTTTCTGGGAGAATGGCTACACCTTC. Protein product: CASSFWENGYTF.